The 14 T cell receptor beta chains below all came from one sample that was sequenced in a study of T cells in Graves' hyperthyroidism and ophthalmopathy. RNA transcripts yielded amplified TCR beta CDR3 regions. The HTBI set primed first-round TCR CDR3 RT-PCR. TCRdb used MiXCR to reprocess the multiplex PCR reads, holding one entry per CDR3 protein. The repertoire holds hundreds of thousands of distinct CDR3 sequences, about 45% seen once, with less than 9% in the top ten. The sequencing sample was made of peripheral blood or thyroid tissue (not recorded which). All receptors derive from an adult man with Graves' disease, either hyperthyroidism or ophthalmopathy (not recorded which).

Only a few counts were recorded for this clonotype. The chain links TRBV7-8 to TRBJ2-5, with D perhaps TRBD1 (6 bases). Germline assignment: CDR1 SGHVS and CDR2 FQNEAQ. The CDR3 runs to 16 residues. Trimming cost V 1 base and J 1 base, with 13 bases left between them. The CDR3 region has the DNA TGTGCCAGCAGCTTAGAGGGGGTTTTGTCCCAAGAGACCCAGTACTTC. It specifies CASSLEGVLSQETQYF.

The sample holds many counts of this clonotype. The rearrangement links TRBV15 to TRBJ1-2; the match to TRBD1 covers 11 bases. V shed 5 bases and J 2 bases; nucleotides not matched to a gene: 4. The CDR3 loop spans 15 amino acids. CDR1 is LNHNV and CDR2 is YYDKDF in the germline V gene (reference sequence). The DNA of the CDR3 is TGTGCCACCAGCCATCGGACAGGGGGCAACTATGGCTACACCTTC. Its translation: CATSHRTGGNYGYTF.

The genes are TRBV2 and TRBJ2-5, with 7 bases fitting TRBD2. This CDR3 is built from 14 residues. The germline V gene has CDR1 SNHLY and CDR2 FYNNEI. The CDR3 DNA is TGTGCTAGAATTGCGGGGGAGTACCAAGAGACCCAGTACTTC. Translation: CARIAGEYQETQYF.

CDR3: CASSLTGHSGNTIYF. The CDR3 nucleotides are TGTGCCAGCAGTCTGACAGGGCACTCTGGAAACACCATATATTTT. The chain carries TRBV6-1 and TRBJ1-3, with 7 positions matching TRBD1. V trimming: 5 bases; J trimming: 0 bases; junction bases outside the gene matches: 4. Germline CDR1 reads MNHNS; CDR2 reads SASEGT. CDR3 size: 15 residues.

This clonotype has just a few counts. The chain combines TRBV5-1 with TRBJ2-7; the D gene is possibly TRBD2 (6 bases). CDR1 is SGHRS and CDR2 is YFSETQ in the germline V gene. Trimming took off 4 bases at V and 6 bases at J, with 11 bases between the two ends. This CDR3 is 12 amino acids long. This chain's CDR3 is CASSTLGGEQYF. Here the CDR3 DNA reads TGCGCCAGCAGCACCTTGGGGGGCGAGCAGTACTTC. The variable domain in full, with the rest retrieved from reference TRBV5-1 and TRBJ2-7, is KAGVTQTPRYLIKTRGQQVTLSCSPISGHRSVSWYQQTPGQGLQFLFEYFSETQRNKGNFPGRFSGRQFSNSRSEMNVSTLELGDSALYLCASSTLGGEQYFGPGTRLTVT.

This chain joins TRBV24-1 and TRBJ2-7; no clear D. CDR3 size: 12 residues. Per germline, CDR1 KGHDR and CDR2 SFDVKD. V was trimmed by 4 bases and J by 1 base, leaving 4 bases between them. This CDR3 reads CATSDWSYEQYF. The CDR3 nucleotides read TGTGCCACCAGTGACTGGTCCTACGAGCAGTACTTC.

This clonotype was counted at least ten times. The chain couples TRBV4-1 to TRBJ1-2; 7 bases map to TRBD1. The CDR3 runs to 14 residues. V was clipped by 4 bases and J by 4 bases; unmatched bases: 6. CDR1 MGHRA and CDR2 YSYEKL come from the germline V gene. The CDR3 nucleotides read TGCGCCAGCAGCCCAGACAGGGTAGCCTATGGCTACACCTTC. Protein: CASSPDRVAYGYTF.

Ten or more counts support this clonotype. The V and J genes are TRBV12-3 or TRBV12-4 and TRBJ1-1; tentatively, D is TRBD1 (5 bases). The ends were cut back, 3 bases at V and 0 bases at J, with 8 bases in the middle. There are 14 residues in the CDR3. The CDR3 nucleotides are TGTGCCAGCAGTTTGTCAGGGATGAACACTGAAGCTTTCTTT. Its translation is CASSLSGMNTEAFF.

This clonotype was counted only a few times. This chain uses TRBV6-5 with TRBJ1-3; the D is unclear. This CDR3 has 14 residues. In germline, CDR1 is MNHEY, CDR2 SVGAGI. Trimming removed 6 bases from V and 2 bases from J, with 11 bases in between. For the CDR3, the DNA is TGTGCCAGCAGCGCAGGCTCCCCTGGAAACACCATATATTTT. It is translated as CASSAGSPGNTIYF.

Turning to this clonotype: A much more abundant neighbour one base away suggests this may be a read error. The genes are TRBV11-2 and TRBJ2-5; the D gene could be TRBD1 or TRBD2 (5 bases each). Per germline, CDR1 SGHAT and CDR2 FQNNGV. Trimming left V 2 bases short and J 0 bases short, with 7 bases between. The CDR3 runs to 14 residues. CDR3 nucleotides: TGTGCCAGCAGCTTATGGGGGAACCAAGAGACCCAGTACTTC. This sequence encodes CASSLWGNQETQYF.

This clonotype was seen a handful of times. The rearrangement links TRBV20-1 to TRBJ1-2; D is undetermined. V lost 3 bases to trimming and J lost 3 bases, with 11 bases between them. The CDR3 has 13 residues. CDR1 and CDR2 from the germline V gene are DFQATT and SNEGSKA (reference sequence). CDR3 DNA: TGCAGTGCTAGCGACACATCCCACTATGGCTACACCTTC. It translates to CSASDTSHYGYTF.

The J gene is TRBJ1-2, the V gene TRBV4-1, with D uncertain. The CDR3 spans 13 residues. V was shortened by 1 base and J by 4 bases, with 7 bases between the two germline ends. The V gene's germline CDR1 is MGHRA and CDR2 YSYEKL. The CDR3 DNA sequence: TGCGCCAGCAGCCAAGGACACGGCTATGGCTACACCTTC. It specifies CASSQGHGYGYTF.

This clonotype was picked up a small number of times. This could be a read error, since a much larger clone is one nucleotide away. This chain joins TRBV6-6 and TRBJ1-1; perhaps TRBD1 as D (6 bases). The V end lost 5 bases, the J end lost 1 base, and 11 bases lay between the germline ends. The CDR3 is 14 amino acids. The germline gives CDR1 MNHNY, CDR2 SVGAGI (reference sequence). CDR3 bases: TGTGCCAGCAGTGACGGACAGCCGAACACTGAAGCTTTCTTT. Translated: CASSDGQPNTEAFF.

As to this clonotype: At one end the junction does not follow the germline gene, possibly because of a read error. The V gene is TRBV6-5, the J gene TRBJ1-6; D is ambiguous. CDR1 and CDR2 from the germline V gene are MNHEY and SVGAGI. There are 15 residues in the CDR3. For the CDR3, the DNA is TGTGCCATCAGTTACTTGACGGAGCATAATTCACCCCTCCACTTT. It yields the protein CAISYLTEHNSPLHF.